Listed below are T cell receptor beta chains from one sample, sequenced in a study of blood T cell repertoires in COVID-19. Using immunoSEQ multiplex PCR, the repertoire was profiled, and TCRdb retains in-frame clones only, with some absent. The sample records about 260,000 clones, roughly four fifths being singletons. Sequenced material: PBMCs or T cells enriched from blood (not recorded which). The receptor set was obtained from a man between 25 and 39 years old with acute COVID-19. CDR3s include the opening cysteine and the closing phenylalanine or tryptophan. Only some rows state a clone size, as once, few, many or a class for expanded clones.

v_call: TRBV12-3/TRBV12-4; clone_size: .; j_call: TRBJ1-5; cdr3_length: 13; cdr3_aa: CASSPGSTFIQHF
v_call: TRBV12-3/TRBV12-4; clone_size: .; j_call: TRBJ1-2; cdr3_length: 13; cdr3_aa: CASSLTANYGYTF
v_call: TRBV30; clone_size: .; j_call: TRBJ1-5; cdr3_length: 15; cdr3_aa: CAWNHRDRGHQPQHF
v_call: TRBV15; clone_size: .; j_call: TRBJ1-1; cdr3_length: 12; cdr3_aa: CATSRADSEAFF
v_call: TRBV29-1; clone_size: .; j_call: TRBJ2-2; cdr3_length: 17; cdr3_aa: CSVGARRGIRNTGELFF
v_call: TRBV27; clone_size: .; j_call: TRBJ2-1; cdr3_length: 16; cdr3_aa: CASSLSPGLSRHEQFF
v_call: TRBV6-4; clone_size: .; j_call: TRBJ2-3; cdr3_length: 15; cdr3_aa: CASSDSQGGTDTQYF
v_call: TRBV30; clone_size: .; j_call: TRBJ1-2; cdr3_length: 12; cdr3_aa: CAWSGTGGSYTF
v_call: TRBV9; clone_size: once; j_call: TRBJ1-5; cdr3_length: 14; cdr3_aa: CASSVADTNQPQHF
v_call: TRBV5-1; clone_size: once; j_call: TRBJ1-6; cdr3_length: 12; cdr3_aa: CASSFSNSPLHF
v_call: TRBV19; clone_size: once; j_call: TRBJ1-4; cdr3_length: 17; cdr3_aa: CASSIGTGVVTNEKLFF
v_call: TRBV6-1; clone_size: .; j_call: TRBJ1-4; cdr3_length: 15; cdr3_aa: CASSESAGIREKLFF
v_call: TRBV7-2; clone_size: .; j_call: TRBJ1-2; cdr3_length: 15; cdr3_aa: CASSLGAGRVDGYTF
v_call: TRBV18; clone_size: .; j_call: TRBJ2-5; cdr3_length: 16; cdr3_aa: CASSPFGQGARETQYF
v_call: TRBV3-1/TRBV3-2; clone_size: .; j_call: TRBJ2-3; cdr3_length: 15; cdr3_aa: CASGNTSGASDTQYF
v_call: TRBV3-1/TRBV3-2; clone_size: .; j_call: TRBJ2-2; cdr3_length: 17; cdr3_aa: CASSQPTSGGRTGELFF
v_call: TRBV6-5; clone_size: few; j_call: TRBJ2-2; cdr3_length: 16; cdr3_aa: CASSYPLGQFNGELFF
v_call: TRBV5-8; clone_size: .; j_call: TRBJ2-6; cdr3_length: 16; cdr3_aa: CASSWGQISGANVLTF
v_call: TRBV4-1; clone_size: .; j_call: TRBJ2-1; cdr3_length: 12; cdr3_aa: CASSQAGLEQFF
v_call: TRBV3-1/TRBV3-2; clone_size: .; j_call: TRBJ2-3; cdr3_length: 16; cdr3_aa: CASSQAGLATTDTQYF
v_call: TRBV3-1/TRBV3-2; clone_size: .; j_call: TRBJ1-3; cdr3_length: 16; cdr3_aa: CASSPRQGFSGNTIYF
v_call: TRBV6-5; clone_size: .; j_call: TRBJ2-1; cdr3_length: 15; cdr3_aa: CASSYSQGTRNEQFF
v_call: TRBV28; clone_size: .; j_call: TRBJ1-3; cdr3_length: 14; cdr3_aa: CASSPRDLGNTIYF
v_call: TRBV4-2; clone_size: .; j_call: TRBJ2-2; cdr3_length: 17; cdr3_aa: CASSQDFGGANTGELFF
v_call: TRBV3-1/TRBV3-2; clone_size: .; j_call: TRBJ2-3; cdr3_length: 13; cdr3_aa: CASSPKQGNTQYF
v_call: TRBV4-1; clone_size: .; j_call: TRBJ1-5; cdr3_length: 14; cdr3_aa: CASSQEQGNQPQHF
v_call: TRBV12-3/TRBV12-4; clone_size: few; j_call: TRBJ1-2; cdr3_length: 12; cdr3_aa: CASSGQFYGYTF
v_call: TRBV30; clone_size: .; j_call: TRBJ1-2; cdr3_length: 11; cdr3_aa: CAWSEADGYTF
v_call: TRBV4-2; clone_size: .; j_call: TRBJ2-3; cdr3_length: 15; cdr3_aa: CASSLVAGSGDTQYF
v_call: TRBV2; clone_size: .; j_call: TRBJ2-5; cdr3_length: 15; cdr3_aa: CASNSGGFSGETQYF
v_call: TRBV29-1; clone_size: .; j_call: TRBJ2-5; cdr3_length: 13; cdr3_aa: CSVEGQLQETQYF
v_call: TRBV10-3; clone_size: .; j_call: TRBJ1-4; cdr3_length: 14; cdr3_aa: CATRRGWTNEKLFF
v_call: TRBV3-1/TRBV3-2; clone_size: .; j_call: TRBJ2-1; cdr3_length: 16; cdr3_aa: CASSQVRAGPYNEQFF
v_call: TRBV5-1; clone_size: .; j_call: TRBJ1-2; cdr3_length: 15; cdr3_aa: CASRIQGESFYGYTF